These T cell receptor beta chains were read from a single sample in a study of cytomegalovirus exposure and HLA in healthy donors. The table came from immunoSEQ multiplex PCR; TCRdb's copy has only in-frame clones and leaves some out. The repertoire includes roughly 120,000 clones, approximately 80% of them detected once, and roughly 1.5% sits in the top ten. The sample was PBMCs. Receptors were obtained from a woman younger than 30 in good health and CMV-seronegative. Each CDR3 is given with its conserved first and last residue. Fields, in order: J gene, D gene, clone size, V gene, CDR3 protein, CDR3 DNA. D genes are given only for firm matches. Expanded clones get a size class; other rows say once, few or many, or leave the size out.

TRBJ1-1	.	few	TRBV4-3	CASSRIILQGTTEAFF	TGCGCCAGCAGCCGAATCATACTCCAGGGTACCACTGAAGCTTTCTTT
TRBJ1-1	.	.	TRBV18	CASSSAIPRETEAFF	TGTGCCAGCTCATCAGCGATCCCCAGGGAAACTGAAGCTTTCTTT
TRBJ2-1	TRBD2	.	TRBV19	CASSIWPSGRFNEQFF	TGTGCCAGTAGTATTTGGCCTAGCGGGAGGTTTAATGAGCAGTTCTTC
TRBJ2-1	TRBD1	.	TRBV19	CASSGTGAFYNEQFF	TGTGCCAGTAGTGGGACAGGGGCGTTTTACAATGAGCAGTTCTTC
TRBJ2-4	.	.	TRBV29-1	CSVGGVAKNIQYF	TGCAGCGTTGGGGGGGTAGCCAAAAACATTCAGTACTTC
TRBJ2-3	.	.	TRBV25-1	CASSFSDTQYF	TGTGCCAGCAGTTTTTCGGATACGCAGTATTTT
TRBJ1-1	TRBD1	.	TRBV9	CASSPRDRGLWDTEAFF	TGTGCCAGCAGCCCCCGGGACAGGGGGCTATGGGACACTGAAGCTTTCTTT
TRBJ2-7	TRBD2	.	TRBV6-1	CASSPSGGQSYEQYF	TGTGCCAGCAGTCCTAGCGGGGGGCAATCCTACGAGCAGTACTTC
TRBJ2-1	.	.	TRBV7-9	CASSSGTLPGFF	TGTGCCAGCAGCTCCGGGACTTTGCCGGGGTTCTTC
TRBJ1-4	TRBD1	.	TRBV5-1	CASSLEGTGGLKTNEKLFF	TGCGCCAGCAGCTTGGAGGGGACAGGGGGCCTCAAAACTAATGAAAAACTGTTTTTT
TRBJ2-1	TRBD2	.	TRBV27	CASKTSGDYNEQFF	TGTGCCAGCAAGACTAGCGGGGACTACAATGAGCAGTTCTTC
TRBJ2-7	.	.	TRBV2	CASSVGYRGQYF	TGTGCCAGCAGTGTGGGATATCGGGGACAGTACTTC
TRBJ2-1	TRBD2	few	TRBV19	CASTNGGRGGRGGHNEQFF	TGTGCCAGTACCAATGGAGGGAGAGGCGGGCGGGGGGGGCACAATGAGCAGTTCTTC
TRBJ1-4	TRBD1	.	TRBV5-6	CASSSTGGGNEKLFF	TGTGCCAGCAGCTCTACAGGGGGCGGTAATGAAAAACTGTTTTTT
TRBJ2-3	TRBD1	.	TRBV5-1	CASSTTGDTDTQYF	TGCGCCAGCAGCACCACAGGGGACACAGATACGCAGTATTTT
TRBJ1-6	.	.	TRBV6-5	CASTYGGNSGSPLHF	TGTGCCAGCACCTACGGGGGGAATTCAGGTTCACCCCTCCACTTT
TRBJ1-1	.	.	TRBV21-1	CASRIYRDSTEAFF	TGTGCCAGCAGGATTTACAGGGATTCCACTGAAGCTTTCTTT
TRBJ2-3	TRBD2	few	TRBV6-4	CASSETSGDSTDTQYF	TGTGCCAGCAGTGAGACTAGCGGGGATAGCACAGATACGCAGTATTTT
TRBJ1-2	TRBD1	.	TRBV4-1	CASSQDRTGGEVYGYTF	TGCGCCAGCAGCCAAGATAGAACAGGGGGTGAGGTTTATGGCTACACCTTC
TRBJ2-7	.	few	TRBV6-5	CASSLPGDSPEQYF	TGTGCCAGCAGCCTACCGGGAGATAGCCCCGAGCAGTACTTC
TRBJ1-6	.	once	TRBV27	CASSYSSSYNSPLHF	TGTGCCAGCAGTTATTCGAGCTCCTATAATTCACCCCTCCACTTT
TRBJ1-1	TRBD1	.	TRBV19	CASGPGTGGNTEAFF	TGTGCCAGTGGACCGGGGACAGGGGGCAATACTGAAGCTTTCTTT
TRBJ2-3	TRBD2	.	TRBV19	CASRRGGQTKDTQYF	TGTGCCAGCCGCCGGGGGGGGCAAACGAAAGATACGCAGTATTTT
TRBJ2-7	TRBD1	.	TRBV13	CASSGTGWTASYEQYF	TGTGCCAGCAGTGGGACAGGGTGGACGGCCTCCTACGAGCAGTACTTC
TRBJ1-1	TRBD1	.	TRBV5-8	CASSSDREIDTEAFF	TGTGCCAGCAGCTCGGACAGGGAGATCGACACTGAAGCTTTCTTT
TRBJ1-1	.	.	TRBV5-1	CASSFGGNTEAFF	TGCGCCAGCAGCTTCGGCGGGAACACTGAAGCTTTCTTT
TRBJ1-6	.	.	TRBV6-5	CASSYSEDRYNSPLHF	TGTGCCAGCAGTTACTCGGAGGACAGATACAATTCACCCCTCCACTTT
TRBJ1-1	.	.	TRBV19	CASSIGNRVAEAFF	TGTGCCAGTAGTATAGGAAACAGGGTGGCTGAAGCTTTCTTT
TRBJ1-1	TRBD1	.	TRBV29-1	CSARTGTNTEAFF	TGCAGCGCCCGGACAGGGACGAACACTGAAGCTTTCTTT
TRBJ1-2	.	.	TRBV12-5	CASGPRQGPGYTF	TGTGCTAGTGGTCCCCGCCAGGGGCCCGGCTACACCTTC
TRBJ1-1	.	.	TRBV7-3	CASSLGVSNTEAFF	TGTGCCAGCAGCCTAGGCGTCAGTAACACTGAAGCTTTCTTT
TRBJ1-1	.	.	TRBV25-1	CASSNHREAFF	TGTGCCAGCAGTAACCATAGAGAAGCTTTCTTT
TRBJ2-3	TRBD2	once	TRBV5-4	CASSPSGGATDTQYF	TGTGCCAGCAGCCCGAGCGGGGGGGCGACAGATACGCAGTATTTT
TRBJ2-2	.	.	TRBV19	CASSSLGGGSGELFF	TGTGCCAGTAGTTCACTGGGGGGTGGGTCCGGGGAGCTGTTTTTT
TRBJ2-1	TRBD1	few	TRBV6-5	CASSYTGDASGEQFF	TGTGCCAGCAGTTACACAGGGGATGCGTCGGGTGAGCAGTTCTTC
TRBJ1-2	TRBD1	.	TRBV6-5	CASRPTGGLLYGYTF	TGTGCCAGCAGGCCGACAGGGGGCCTTCTCTATGGCTACACCTTC
TRBJ2-7	.	.	TRBV11-2	CASSFRRGYEQYF	TGTGCCAGCAGCTTTCGCCGAGGATACGAGCAGTACTTC
TRBJ1-1	.	.	TRBV6-5	CASSYSGSLNTEAFF	TGTGCCAGCAGTTACAGTGGGAGCTTGAACACTGAAGCTTTCTTT
TRBJ2-6	.	few	TRBV9	CASSVGGSGANVLTF	TGTGCCAGCAGCGTAGGAGGCTCTGGGGCCAACGTCCTGACTTTC
TRBJ2-4	.	.	TRBV27	CASSPDGGLIQYF	TGTGCCAGCAGCCCAGACGGCGGGTTGATTCAGTACTTC
TRBJ1-1	.	.	TRBV5-8	CASSFTRGAFF	TGTGCCAGCAGCTTCACCCGCGGCGCTTTCTTT
TRBJ2-1	TRBD1	.	TRBV5-1	CASSPPRSGGLNEQFF	TGCGCCAGCAGCCCCCCCAGGTCAGGGGGCCTTAATGAGCAGTTCTTC
TRBJ1-4	.	.	TRBV2	CASEREATNEKLFF	TGTGCCAGCGAGAGGGAGGCAACTAATGAAAAACTGTTTTTT
TRBJ2-5	TRBD1	.	TRBV5-6	CASSFYMGQSQETQYF	TGTGCCAGCAGCTTCTATATGGGACAGAGTCAAGAGACCCAGTACTTC
TRBJ1-6	TRBD1	.	TRBV5-1	CASSLGDRGYNSPLHF	TGCGCCAGCAGCTTGGGGGACAGGGGTTATAATTCACCCCTCCACTTT
TRBJ2-7	TRBD2	.	TRBV10-2	CATKEQRGTYEQYF	TGCGCCACCAAGGAACAGCGGGGGACCTACGAGCAGTACTTC
TRBJ1-1	.	.	TRBV2	CASGTLNTEAFF	TGTGCCAGCGGCACGTTGAACACTGAAGCTTTCTTT
TRBJ2-3	.	.	TRBV5-5	CASSLRGIPSTDTQYF	TGTGCCAGCAGCTTGAGGGGCATACCTAGCACAGATACGCAGTATTTT